The clone carrying this T cell receptor (beta chain) turned up a few times. This specimen belongs to a study of blood T cell repertoires in COVID-19. Here immunoSEQ multiplex PCR was the method, and the copy in TCRdb shows in-frame clones only, minus some. The sample carries some 220,000 clones, under 90% recorded once. The CDR3 sequence is 13 residues long. The V end lost 2 bases, the J end lost 6 bases, and 8 bases lay between the germline ends. The germline CDR1 and CDR2 sequences are SGHTA and FQGNSA. The gene calls are TRBV7-2 and TRBJ1-5, with D possibly matching TRBD1 (6 bases). The TCR originated in a woman aged 55-75 years who had recovered from COVID-19. Sample: peripheral blood. CDR3: CASSLWGPQPQHF. CDR3 bases: TGTGCCAGCAGCTTATGGGGGCCTCAGCCCCAGCATTTT.